A single sample gave rise to the 24 T cell receptor beta chains below, sequenced in a study of T cell responses to AZD1222 COVID-19 vaccine. TCRdb's table, derived via immunoSEQ multiplex PCR, lists solely in-frame clones and lacks some. The sample lists 99,000 or so clones; approximately 89% were seen once. Sequences were derived from peripheral blood, sampled 28 days after the second AZD1222 dose. The receptors originated from an adult who received the AZD1222 COVID-19 vaccine.

V gene TRBV15 combines with J gene TRBJ1-5; 8 nucleotides align to TRBD1. V shed 0 bases and J 7 bases; nucleotides not matched to a gene: 11. Germline values: CDR1 LNHNV, CDR2 YYDKDF (reference sequence). The CDR3 is 17 residues long. Here the CDR3 DNA reads TGTGCCACCAGCAGAGATGAGGGCAGGGGGCGGGGGCAGCCCCAGCATTTT. Translating gives CATSRDEGRGRGQPQHF.

The V gene is TRBV30, the J gene TRBJ2-3; 9 positions agree with TRBD1. Germline CDR1 and CDR2: GTSNPN and SVGIG (reference sequence). V gave up 3 bases and J gave up 4 bases; unmatched junction bases: 2. The CDR3 consists of 13 residues. The CDR3 DNA sequence: TGTGCCTGGAGACAGGGGGCAGCAGATACGCAGTATTTT. Protein: CAWRQGAADTQYF.

The chain is built from TRBV19 and TRBJ1-3; 7 bases fit TRBD1. There are 17 residues in the CDR3. V gave up 10 bases and J gave up 0 bases; unmatched junction bases: 15. The germline gives CDR1 LNHDA, CDR2 SQIVND (reference sequence). Here the CDR3 reads CAMGTGAPPVSGNTIYF. The CDR3 nucleotides read TGTGCCATGGGAACAGGGGCCCCGCCTGTCTCTGGAAACACCATATATTTT.

The chain uses TRBV18 and TRBJ2-1; 10 nucleotides agree with TRBD2. The CDR3 length is 15 residues. With 3 bases clipped from V and 15 bases from J, the junction kept 14 bases outside the gene matches. From germline, CDR1 is KGHSH and CDR2 LQKENI. The CDR3 reads CASSPHRDLAGVGFF. CDR3 bases: TGTGCCAGCTCACCCCACAGGGACCTAGCGGGAGTGGGGTTCTTC.

The chain combines TRBV24-1 with TRBJ2-1; D not resolved. Deletions cut 5 bases from V and 1 base from J, with 5 bases between. CDR3 size: 13 residues. Germline V lookup: CDR1 KGHDR, CDR2 SFDVKD. CDR3 sequence reads: CATSVSSYNEQFF. CDR3 DNA: TGTGCCACCAGTGTTAGTTCCTACAATGAGCAGTTCTTC.

The genes are TRBV5-8 and TRBJ2-7, with D perhaps being TRBD1 or TRBD2 (5 bases each). The CDR3 extends over 14 amino acids. CDR1 is SGHTS and CDR2 is YDEGEE in the germline V gene. V was clipped by 3 bases and J by 2 bases, with 12 bases between them. CDR3 in DNA: TGTGCCAGCAGCTCCGGGGACCTGGCCTACGAGCAGTACTTC. Encoded protein: CASSSGDLAYEQYF.

This clone was seen more than once but under ten times. The chain employs TRBV3-1 (or the pseudogene TRBV3-2) and TRBJ2-7; D gene unclear. This CDR3 region has 15 residues. V gave up 1 base and J gave up 4 bases, with 14 bases separating them. Germline V gene data show CDR1 as LGHDT and CDR2 as YNNKEL (reference sequence). CDR3 residues: CASSQVPNPSYEQYF. The CDR3 DNA reads as TGTGCCAGCAGCCAAGTCCCCAATCCTAGTTACGAGCAGTACTTC.

In regard to this clone: The same CDR3 is also encoded by other DNA sequences in this sample. The V call is TRBV19, the J call TRBJ1-1; D gene unclear. V lost 3 bases and J 0 bases, leaving 8 bases between the germline ends. The CDR3 consists of 14 residues. Germline V gene lookup returns CDR1 LNHDA and CDR2 SQIVND (reference sequence). The CDR3: CASSIGQVNTEAFF. The CDR3 DNA sequence: TGTGCCAGTAGTATCGGCCAGGTGAACACTGAAGCTTTCTTT. Using reference TRBV19 and TRBJ1-1 for the parts outside the CDR3, the full variable domain is DGGITQSPKYLFRKEGQNVTLSCEQNLNHDAMYWYRQDPGQGLRLIYYSQIVNDFQKGDIAEGYSVSREKKESFPLTVTSAQKNPTAFYLCASSIGQVNTEAFFGQGTRLTVV.

The chain has TRBV6-5 and TRBJ1-1; tentatively, D is TRBD1 (6 bases). Germline values: CDR1 MNHEY, CDR2 SVGAGI. The CDR3 runs 12 residues. Trimming cost V 7 bases and J 5 bases, with 11 bases left between them. CDR3 residues: CASTNRATEAFF. CDR3 in DNA: TGTGCCAGCACCAACAGGGCTACTGAAGCTTTCTTT.

This sequence joins TRBV11-3 and TRBJ2-7; 9 positions match TRBD1. The germline CDR1 and CDR2 sequences are SGHNT and YENEEA. The CDR3 extends over 15 amino acids. V lost 3 bases and J lost 4; bases outside the gene matches: 7. The CDR3 here is CASSFSGTGPYEQYF. CDR3 bases: TGTGCCAGCAGCTTTTCGGGGACAGGGCCATACGAGCAGTACTTC.

CDR3 sequence (DNA): TGTGCCAGCAGCTTAGGGACACAAAACACCGGGGAGCTGTTTTTT. Its protein product is CASSLGTQNTGELFF. This chain connects TRBV7-2 to TRBJ2-2; TRBD1 is a possible D gene (5 bases). CDR3 length: 15 amino acids. The V end was cut by 1 base, the J end by 2 bases, with 8 bases between. In germline, CDR1 is SGHTA, CDR2 FQGNSA.

V is TRBV19 and J is TRBJ1-3, with D uncertain. The germline V and J ends were trimmed by 6 bases and 3 bases, with 21 bases remaining between them. The CDR3 loop spans 17 amino acids. Germline V gene lookup returns CDR1 LNHDA and CDR2 SQIVND (reference sequence). In nucleotides, the CDR3 is TGTGCCAGTAGCCCTGGCCCACGGGCAGGAGATGGAAACACCATATATTTT. Residues: CASSPGPRAGDGNTIYF.

V is TRBV5-1 and J is TRBJ2-7, with D possibly being TRBD1 (5 bases). Between the trimmed V and J ends, which lost 2 bases and 2 bases, there was a span of 14 bases. The CDR3 contains 15 residues. Germline V gene data show CDR1 as SGHRS and CDR2 as YFSETQ. The CDR3: CASSFYQGKPYEQYF. The CDR3 nucleotides are TGCGCCAGCAGCTTTTACCAGGGTAAACCCTACGAGCAGTACTTC.

This clone was seen once. The J gene is TRBJ1-2, the V gene TRBV25-1, with 7 bases matching TRBD1. Germline CDR1 is MGHDK and CDR2 is SYGVNS. The CDR3 loop spans 13 amino acids. The ends lost 4 bases at V and 8 bases at J; junction bases unmatched: 7. The CDR3 DNA is TGTGCCAGCAGTGGGACAGGTGGGAGAGGCTACACCTTC. This sequence encodes CASSGTGGRGYTF.

The genes are TRBV18 and TRBJ2-3; no clear D. CDR1 is KGHSH and CDR2 is LQKENI in the germline V gene. The CDR3 extends over 13 amino acids. V lost 2 bases to trimming and J lost 4 bases, with 7 bases between them. The chain's CDR3 is CASSPTLADTQYF. In DNA form, the CDR3 reads TGTGCCAGCTCACCAACCCTAGCAGATACGCAGTATTTT.

Only one count was recorded for this clone. The CDR3 nucleotides are TGTGCCAGCTCACCCATAGGTACTAGTCCCTACAATGAGCAGTTCTTC. This translates into CASSPIGTSPYNEQFF. The chain has TRBV18 and TRBJ2-1; a possible D gene is TRBD2 (5 bases). The CDR3 sequence is 16 residues long. The V end was cut by 3 bases, the J end by 2 bases, with 14 bases between. Per germline, CDR1 KGHSH and CDR2 LQKENI.

V usage is TRBV7-2 and J usage is TRBJ1-1, with TRBD1 identical over 7 bases. The CDR3 spans 15 residues. V trimming: 1 base; J trimming: 9 bases; junction bases outside the gene matches: 11. In germline, CDR1 is SGHTA, CDR2 FQGNSA. The CDR3 is CASSLEVLTGQKAFF. The CDR3 DNA is TGTGCCAGCAGCTTAGAAGTCCTGACAGGGCAGAAAGCTTTCTTT.

The chain joins TRBV28 to TRBJ1-1; D uncertain. The CDR3 has 11 amino acids. With 6 bases removed from V and 8 bases from J, the gap between germline ends came to 10 bases. Germline assignment: CDR1 MDHEN and CDR2 SYDVKM. The CDR3 DNA reads TGTGCCAGCAGCCTCGACGGCGAAGCTTTCTTT. It codes for CASSLDGEAFF.

This CDR3 is CASSVGIAAHYEQYF. As DNA, the CDR3 is TGTGCCAGCAGCGTAGGGATCGCAGCCCACTACGAGCAGTACTTC. V usage is TRBV9 and J usage is TRBJ2-7, with D uncertain. CDR1 and CDR2 from the germline V gene are SGDLS and YYNGEE. Between the trimmed V and J ends, which lost 0 bases and 3 bases, there was a span of 13 bases. The CDR3 has 15 residues.

CDR3 region: CASSSGSYEQYF. The CDR3 bases are TGCGCCAGCAGCTCGGGGTCATACGAGCAGTACTTC. The chain employs TRBV5-1 and TRBJ2-7, with D perhaps TRBD2 (5 bases). Germline V gives CDR1 SGHRS, CDR2 YFSETQ. V dropped 3 bases and J dropped 4 bases, with 8 bases sitting between them. The CDR3 consists of 12 residues.

This clone was recorded only once. This sequence joins TRBV5-1 and TRBJ2-5, with D tentatively TRBD1 (6 bases). The J call may not be correct, given that the DNA end is closer to TRBJ2-7. CDR3 length equals 13 residues. CDR1 SGHRS and CDR2 YFSETQ come from the germline V gene. The CDR3 coding sequence is TGCGCCAGCAGCTCCGGACAGTCCTACGAGCAGTACTTC. This gives the protein CASSSGQSYEQYF.

This clone was recorded a few times. The chain carries TRBV4-1 and TRBJ2-7; D remains ambiguous. V lost 3 bases and J 0 bases, leaving 6 bases between the germline ends. This CDR3 has 13 residues. CDR1 and CDR2 from the germline V gene are MGHRA and YSYEKL. The CDR3 region has the DNA TGCGCCAGCAGCCACCTGGGCTCCTACGAGCAGTACTTC. Residues: CASSHLGSYEQYF.

This clone is a singleton in its sample. The chain has TRBV6-5 and TRBJ1-2; D perhaps matches TRBD1 (6 bases). The germline V and J ends were trimmed by 2 bases and 8 bases, with 12 bases remaining between them. Germline CDR1 is MNHEY and CDR2 is SVGAGI. The CDR3 contains 13 residues. The CDR3, as DNA: TGTGCCAGCAGTTACGGGCAGGGGAAGGGCTACACCTTC. Its protein is CASSYGQGKGYTF.

This rearrangement joins TRBV6-2 or TRBV6-3 to TRBJ2-2, with 12 bases matching TRBD2. With 6 bases clipped from V and 5 bases from J, the junction kept 7 bases outside the gene matches. Germline assignment: CDR1 MNHEY and CDR2 SVGEGT. CDR3 length: 16 residues. CDR3 loop: CASSLTSGRMTGELFF. The CDR3 DNA follows: TGTGCCAGCAGCTTAACTAGCGGGAGGATGACCGGGGAGCTGTTTTTT.